One sample yielded the 27 T cell receptor beta chains listed below, sequenced in a study of blood T cell repertoires in COVID-19. Sequenced by immunoSEQ multiplex PCR; TCRdb stores in-frame clones only, minus some. The data show 65,000 or so clones, roughly four fifths seen once. Sequenced input: peripheral blood. All receptors derive from a man older than 75 with acute or convalescent COVID-19.

The chain couples TRBV5-6 to TRBJ2-7, with 9 bases that match TRBD1. The J segment lost 4 bases and the V segment lost 2 bases, leaving 10 bases of the junction unmatched. This CDR3 is 16 amino acids long. Germline CDR1 is SGHDT and CDR2 is YYEEEE. CDR3 nucleotides: TGTGCCAGCAGCTTAGCCGGGACAGGGTTTGGATACGAGCAGTACTTC. This gives the protein CASSLAGTGFGYEQYF.

The chain links TRBV3-1 (or the pseudogene TRBV3-2) to TRBJ1-1, with 12 bases lining up with TRBD1. The junction had 10 bases not matched to a gene; V was cut back by 4 bases and J by 7 bases. CDR1 and CDR2 (germline): LGHDT, YNNKEL (reference sequence). The CDR3 sequence is 16 residues long. CDR3 coding DNA: TGTGCCAGCAGCCCGTGGGGACAGGGGGCTGGGAATGAAGCTTTCTTT. It encodes CASSPWGQGAGNEAFF.

This rearrangement joins TRBV18 to TRBJ2-7; the D gene is possibly TRBD2 (6 bases). V was clipped by 5 bases and J by 2 bases, with 13 bases between them. Germline V lookup: CDR1 KGHSH, CDR2 LQKENI. The CDR3 runs 14 residues. The CDR3, as DNA: TGTGCCAGCTCAGGGGGACTGACCACCTACGAGCAGTACTTC. This codes for CASSGGLTTYEQYF. Complete variable domain (other parts from reference TRBV18 and TRBJ2-7): NAGVMQNPRHLVRRRGQEARLRCSPMKGHSHVYWYRQLPEEGLKFMVYLQKENIIDESGMPKERFSAEFPKEGPSILRIQQVVRGDSAAYFCASSGGLTTYEQYFGPGTRLTVT.

The chain recombines TRBV10-3 with TRBJ1-6; TRBD1 is a possible D gene (6 bases). Germline assignment: CDR1 ENHRY and CDR2 SYGVKD. V was trimmed by 3 bases and J by 8 bases, leaving 8 bases between them. CDR3 length: 13 amino acids. The CDR3 protein is CAISDRGDSPLHF. As DNA, the CDR3 is TGTGCCATCAGTGACAGGGGAGATTCACCCCTCCACTTT.

The chain has TRBV11-3 and TRBJ2-2, with D hard to call. CDR1 SGHNT and CDR2 YENEEA come from the germline V gene. V shed 0 bases and J shed 3 bases, with 5 bases lying between them. The CDR3 has 14 residues. In DNA, the CDR3 is TGTGCCAGCAGCTTAGATCGGGACACCGGGGAGCTGTTTTTT. This gives the protein CASSLDRDTGELFF.

The chain recombines TRBV6-2 or TRBV6-3 with TRBJ1-5; TRBD1 matches at 10 bases. V dropped 0 bases and J dropped 4; count of bases not matched to a gene: 0. This CDR3 contains 15 residues. CDR1 and CDR2 (germline): MNHEY, SVGEGT. The CDR3 sequence is CASSYSGQGNQPQHF. CDR3 coding DNA: TGTGCCAGCAGTTACTCGGGACAGGGGAATCAGCCCCAGCATTTT.

The CDR3 DNA follows: TGCGCCAGCAGGGATCTAGCGGGGGGGCAGGCCTACAATGAGCAGTTCTTC. It encodes CASRDLAGGQAYNEQFF. The chain is built from TRBV10-2 and TRBJ2-1; 12 positions agree with TRBD2. CDR3 length: 17 residues. Germline CDR1 is WSHSY and CDR2 is SAAADI. J gave up 2 bases and V 6 bases, and 8 bases lay outside the gene matches.

The chain recombines TRBV7-9 with TRBJ1-1, with unresolved D. From germline, CDR1 is SEHNR and CDR2 FQNEAQ (reference sequence). The CDR3 loop spans 13 amino acids. V was cut by 2 bases and J by 4 bases, with 8 bases left in between. The CDR3 region has the DNA TGTGCCAGCAGCTTAATGGGGAGCACTGAAGCTTTCTTT. Its protein product is CASSLMGSTEAFF.

The rearrangement uses TRBV19 and TRBJ2-7; 8 nucleotides agree with TRBD1. Germline trimming cut 5 bases from V and 3 bases from J; bases unmatched to any gene: 6. Germline lookup yields CDR1 LNHDA and CDR2 SQIVND (reference sequence). The CDR3 runs 14 residues. As DNA, the CDR3 is TGTGCCAGTAGTCCACGACAGGGGCACTACGAGCAGTACTTC. Translation: CASSPRQGHYEQYF. The full variable domain, its missing parts supplied by reference TRBV19 and TRBJ2-7, is DGGITQSPKYLFRKEGQNVTLSCEQNLNHDAMYWYRQDPGQGLRLIYYSQIVNDFQKGDIAEGYSVSREKKESFPLTVTSAQKNPTAFYLCASSPRQGHYEQYFGPGTRLTVT.

This clone was counted a single time. The chain couples TRBV9 to TRBJ2-4; D remains unclear. There are 15 residues in the CDR3. Per the germline V gene, CDR1 is SGDLS and CDR2 is YYNGEE. V was trimmed by 4 bases and J by 0 bases, leaving 11 bases between them. The CDR3 region is CASSLQSIAKNIQYF. The CDR3 DNA is TGTGCCAGCAGCTTACAGTCAATAGCCAAAAACATTCAGTACTTC.

This rearrangement joins TRBV2 to TRBJ1-5; D ambiguous. The CDR3 consists of 14 residues. Trimming stripped 6 bases from V and 0 bases from J, with 9 bases between. Germline V gene sequence: CDR1 SNHLY, CDR2 FYNNEI. This CDR3 is CASSGAYSNQPQHF. Written as DNA, the CDR3 is TGTGCCAGCAGCGGAGCTTATAGCAATCAGCCCCAGCATTTT.

CDR3 protein: CASSYSQGVEAFF. The CDR3 nucleotides are TGTGCCAGCAGTTACTCACAGGGGGTTGAAGCTTTCTTT. V and J are TRBV6-6 and TRBJ1-1, with TRBD1 matching 8 bases. Germline CDR1 MNHNY, CDR2 SVGAGI (reference sequence). The CDR3 covers 13 residues. V was clipped by 0 bases and J by 7 bases; unmatched bases: 1.

The chain carries TRBV19 and TRBJ2-3, with a possible D match to TRBD2 (5 bases). Trimming pared 10 bases from V and 4 bases from J, leaving 12 bases between. This CDR3 comprises 12 residues. CDR1 LNHDA and CDR2 SQIVND come from the germline V gene (reference sequence). CDR3 protein: CATGSPPDTQYF. In nucleotides, the CDR3 is TGTGCCACGGGAAGTCCTCCAGATACGCAGTATTTT.

This chain links TRBV5-1 with TRBJ2-3, with D unresolved. Trimming took 3 bases from V and 0 from J, leaving 14 bases between them. Germline CDR1 is SGHRS and CDR2 is YFSETQ. The CDR3 covers 16 residues. This CDR3 is CASSYTPSTSTDTQYF. The CDR3 nucleotides read TGCGCCAGCAGCTATACCCCATCGACTAGCACAGATACGCAGTATTTT.

This clone was observed a few times. The V call is TRBV10-3, the J call TRBJ1-1; D is perhaps TRBD1 (6 bases). Germline CDR1 is ENHRY and CDR2 is SYGVKD. The CDR3 loop spans 16 amino acids. V lost 0 bases and J lost 1, with 12 bases in between. In nucleotides, the CDR3 is TGTGCCATCAGTGAGTCCAGGGGTTGGCGGAACACTGAAGCTTTCTTT. It specifies CAISESRGWRNTEAFF.

The CDR3 sequence is CASSPGLAGGWGQETQYF. CDR3 bases: TGCGCCAGCAGCCCCGGACTAGCGGGGGGCTGGGGGCAAGAGACCCAGTACTTC. V is TRBV5-1 and J is TRBJ2-5; the match to TRBD2 covers 14 bases. Per germline, CDR1 SGHRS and CDR2 YFSETQ. With 4 bases clipped from V and 2 bases from J, the junction kept 10 bases outside the gene matches. The CDR3 sequence is 18 residues long.

Of note for this clone: The sample contains more than one DNA sequence encoding this CDR3. The chain recombines TRBV2 with TRBJ2-5; 8 nucleotides agree with TRBD1. This CDR3 has 15 residues. CDR1 is SNHLY and CDR2 is FYNNEI in the germline V gene. Trimming took 4 bases from V and 5 from J; bases not matched to a gene: 9. CDR3 in amino acids: CASSGGQGWGETQYF. Here the CDR3 DNA reads TGTGCCAGCAGTGGAGGACAGGGTTGGGGTGAGACCCAGTACTTC. The variable domain in full, completed from reference TRBV2 and TRBJ2-5, reads EPEVTQTPSHQVTQMGQEVILRCVPISNHLYFYWYRQILGQKVEFLVSFYNNEISEKSEIFDDQFSVERPDGSNFTLKIRSTKLEDSAMYFCASSGGQGWGETQYFGPGTRLLVL.

The chain has TRBV10-3 and TRBJ2-3; 7 bases agree with TRBD1. Germline V lookup: CDR1 ENHRY, CDR2 SYGVKD. This CDR3 contains 15 residues. Trimming removed 6 bases from V and 5 bases from J; junction bases left unmatched: 11. The CDR3 DNA sequence: TGTGCCATCAGCCTAACAGGGGAAGCACAAGATACGCAGTATTTT. As protein: CAISLTGEAQDTQYF.

The V call is TRBV2, the J call TRBJ1-2, with unresolved D. This CDR3 is built from 14 residues. Trimming left V 6 bases short and J 8 bases short, with 19 bases between. Per the germline V gene, CDR1 is SNHLY and CDR2 is FYNNEI. In nucleotides, the CDR3 is TGTGCCAGCAGCCCCGCCCCCCAGCGGTACGGCTACACCTTC. Residues: CASSPAPQRYGYTF. Using reference TRBV2 and TRBJ1-2 for the parts outside the CDR3, the full variable domain is EPEVTQTPSHQVTQMGQEVILRCVPISNHLYFYWYRQILGQKVEFLVSFYNNEISEKSEIFDDQFSVERPDGSNFTLKIRSTKLEDSAMYFCASSPAPQRYGYTFGSGTRLTVV.

The chain carries TRBV7-9 and TRBJ1-2; D not resolved. V was shortened by 3 bases and J by 2 bases, with 10 bases between the two germline ends. CDR3 size: 14 residues. Germline loops: CDR1 SEHNR, CDR2 FQNEAQ (reference sequence). The CDR3 loop is CASSLQALNYGYTF. CDR3 nucleotide sequence: TGTGCCAGCAGCTTGCAGGCGCTCAACTATGGCTACACCTTC.

The chain recombines TRBV2 with TRBJ2-3; D possibly corresponds to TRBD1 (6 bases). V was pared by 7 bases and J by 2 bases, with 13 bases between. The CDR3 spans 14 residues. Germline CDR1 reads SNHLY; CDR2 reads FYNNEI. Written as DNA, the CDR3 is TGTGCCAGCACTCAGGGGTCCCCCACAGATACGCAGTATTTT. Its protein product is CASTQGSPTDTQYF.

The chain employs TRBV27 and TRBJ2-3; D might be TRBD1 (6 bases). Per the germline V gene, CDR1 is MNHEY and CDR2 is SMNVEV (reference sequence). V gave up 8 bases and J gave up 3 bases, with 15 bases separating them. This CDR3 region has 14 residues. The CDR3: CASRRPGVTDTQYF. CDR3 DNA sequence: TGTGCCAGCCGACGACCAGGGGTAACAGATACGCAGTATTTT.

This chain uses TRBV18 with TRBJ2-5, with a possible D match to TRBD1 (5 bases). Trimming took 3 bases from V and 5 from J, leaving 10 bases between them. The CDR3 contains 13 residues. From germline, CDR1 is KGHSH and CDR2 LQKENI. CDR3 residues: CASSPQGGETQYF. The CDR3 coding sequence is TGTGCCAGCTCACCCCAGGGTGGGGAGACCCAGTACTTC.

The chain employs TRBV21-1 and TRBJ1-2. TRBV21-1 constitutes a pseudogene. The CDR3 contains 14 residues. The CDR3 region has the DNA TGTGCCAGCACCCCGTGGGGGGGCAACTATGGCTACACCTTC. Translated, it gives CASTPWGGNYGYTF.

In its sample, this clone was seen a few times. The CDR3 is CASSVRGAGLLQETQYF. The CDR3, as DNA: TGTGCCAGCAGTGTTAGGGGCGCGGGGCTTCTACAAGAGACCCAGTACTTC. This chain joins TRBV2 and TRBJ2-5, with D maybe TRBD2 (6 bases). Germline V gene data show CDR1 as SNHLY and CDR2 as FYNNEI. The CDR3 length is 17 residues. Trimming stripped 4 bases from V and 2 bases from J, with 20 bases between.

The CDR3 region is CASSSSSGTDTQYF. The CDR3 nucleotides are TGTGCCAGCAGTTCCTCTAGCGGGACAGATACGCAGTATTTT. The chain joins TRBV6-5 to TRBJ2-3, with 8 bases identical to TRBD2. CDR3 length equals 14 residues. J gave up 3 bases and V 4 bases, and 3 bases lay outside the gene matches. In germline, CDR1 is MNHEY, CDR2 SVGAGI.

This clone was seen only once. The rearrangement joins TRBV19 to TRBJ1-1, with D uncertain. Germline CDR1 reads LNHDA; CDR2 reads SQIVND (reference sequence). The length of the CDR3 is 14 residues. Trimming took 3 bases from V and 3 from J, leaving 11 bases between them. Here the CDR3 reads CASSMGGRYTEAFF. DNA of the CDR3: TGTGCCAGTAGTATGGGAGGTCGTTACACTGAAGCTTTCTTT.